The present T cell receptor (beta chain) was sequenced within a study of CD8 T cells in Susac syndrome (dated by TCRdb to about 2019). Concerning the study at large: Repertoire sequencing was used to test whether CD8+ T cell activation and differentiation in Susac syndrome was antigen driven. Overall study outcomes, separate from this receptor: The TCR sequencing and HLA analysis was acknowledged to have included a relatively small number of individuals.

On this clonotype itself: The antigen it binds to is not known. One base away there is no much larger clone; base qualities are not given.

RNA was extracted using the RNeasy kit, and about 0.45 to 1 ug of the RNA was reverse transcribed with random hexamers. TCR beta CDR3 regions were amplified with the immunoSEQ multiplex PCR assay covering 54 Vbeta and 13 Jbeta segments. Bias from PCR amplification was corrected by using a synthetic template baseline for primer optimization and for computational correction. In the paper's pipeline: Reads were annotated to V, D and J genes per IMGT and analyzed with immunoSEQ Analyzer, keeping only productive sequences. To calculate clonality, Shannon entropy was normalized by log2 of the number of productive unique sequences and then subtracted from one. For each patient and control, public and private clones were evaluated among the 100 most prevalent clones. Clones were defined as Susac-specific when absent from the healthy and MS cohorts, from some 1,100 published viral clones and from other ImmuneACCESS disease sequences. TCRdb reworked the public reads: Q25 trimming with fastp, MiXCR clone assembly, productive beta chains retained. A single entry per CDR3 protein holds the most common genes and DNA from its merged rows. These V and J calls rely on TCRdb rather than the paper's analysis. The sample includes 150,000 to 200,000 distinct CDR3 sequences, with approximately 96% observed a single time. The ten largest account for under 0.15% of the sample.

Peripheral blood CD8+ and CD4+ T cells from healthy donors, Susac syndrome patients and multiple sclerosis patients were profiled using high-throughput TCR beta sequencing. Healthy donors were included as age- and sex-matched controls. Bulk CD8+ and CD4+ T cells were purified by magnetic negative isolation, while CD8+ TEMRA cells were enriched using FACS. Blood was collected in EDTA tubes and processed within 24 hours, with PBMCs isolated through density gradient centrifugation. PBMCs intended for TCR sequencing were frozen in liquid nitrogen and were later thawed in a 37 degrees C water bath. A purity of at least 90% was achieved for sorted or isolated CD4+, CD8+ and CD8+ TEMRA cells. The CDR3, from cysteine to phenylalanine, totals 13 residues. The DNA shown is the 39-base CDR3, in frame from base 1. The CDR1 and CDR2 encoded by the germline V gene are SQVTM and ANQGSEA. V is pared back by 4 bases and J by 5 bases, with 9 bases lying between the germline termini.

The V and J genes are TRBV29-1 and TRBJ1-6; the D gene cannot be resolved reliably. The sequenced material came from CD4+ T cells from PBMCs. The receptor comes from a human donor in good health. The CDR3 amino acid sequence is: CSVGEHHNSPLHF. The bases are TGCAGCGTTGGAGAACACCATAATTCACCCCTCCACTTT.